The 26 T cell receptor beta chains below come from one sample, sequenced in a study of T cell responses to AZD1222 COVID-19 vaccine. Here immunoSEQ multiplex PCR was the method, and the copy in TCRdb shows in-frame clones only, minus some. The table includes about 170,000 clones, roughly 89% detected once. The specimen comprised peripheral blood, sampled 28 days after the second AZD1222 dose. All receptors derive from an adult who received the AZD1222 COVID-19 vaccine.

This clone was picked up one time. The chain links TRBV16 to TRBJ1-2; perhaps TRBD1 as D (6 bases). The CDR3 is 16 amino acids. The V end was cut by 4 bases, the J end by 4 bases, with 19 bases between. Per germline, CDR1 KGHSY and CDR2 FQNENV. CDR3 bases: TGTGCCAGCAGCCTAGGACAGACGATGGCTGGCTATGGCTACACCTTC. This translates into CASSLGQTMAGYGYTF.

The chain is built from TRBV9 and TRBJ2-7; TRBD2 matches 10 bases. In germline, CDR1 is SGDLS, CDR2 YYNGEE. The J segment lost 5 bases and the V segment lost 1 base, leaving 9 bases of the junction unmatched. This CDR3 comprises 16 residues. CDR3 in DNA: TGTGCCAGCAGCGTAAGTGCTAGCGGGGGCCTCGACGAGCAGTACTTC. Protein sequence: CASSVSASGGLDEQYF.

The chain employs TRBV21-1 and TRBJ2-7; the D call of TRBD1 is as the table states it, not checked on the DNA. TRBV21-1 is termed a pseudogene. The CDR3 spans 15 residues. In nucleotides, the CDR3 is TGTGCCAGCAGCAGGGACCCGACAGGGATCTACGAGCAGTACTTC. Translated, it gives CASSRDPTGIYEQYF.

CDR3 loop: CASSQPTGGTKYNEQFF. The CDR3 DNA reads TGCGCCAGCAGTCAACCGACAGGGGGAACCAAATACAATGAGCAGTTCTTC. The rearrangement joins TRBV23-1 to TRBJ2-1; TRBD1 matches 9 bases. TRBV23-1 is classed as an ORF, of uncertain function. This CDR3 comprises 17 residues. V lost 2 bases, J lost 4 bases, and 9 bases stayed unmatched.

This sequence joins TRBV5-6 and TRBJ1-2; TRBD1 is a possible D gene (5 bases). The V end lost 1 base, the J end lost 2 bases, and 12 bases lay between the germline ends. The germline V gene encodes CDR1 SGHDT and CDR2 YYEEEE. This CDR3 region has 15 residues. DNA of the CDR3: TGTGCCAGCAGCTTGATTAGGGGAACAAACTATGGCTACACCTTC. Its protein product is CASSLIRGTNYGYTF.

The count of this clone is one. One junction end disagrees with the germline gene, perhaps due to a read error. V gene TRBV7-9 combines with J gene TRBJ1-2; possibly TRBD1 for D (6 bases). This CDR3 spans 14 amino acids. Germline CDR1 SEHNR, CDR2 FQNEAQ (reference sequence). The CDR3 DNA sequence: TGTGCCAGCAGCTTAGTAGGGGGGCCCGTGTCTGGGAACTTC. This translates into CASSLVGGPVSGNF.

The genes are TRBV27 and TRBJ2-1; D gene uncertain. Germline V gives CDR1 MNHEY, CDR2 SMNVEV (reference sequence). V lost 5 bases, J lost 15 bases, and 29 bases lay in between. This CDR3 is built from 16 residues. This chain's CDR3 is CASSKLGLGIYNDLFF. The CDR3 DNA reads TGTGCCAGCAGTAAGTTGGGGTTGGGCATATACAATGACTTGTTCTTC.

V gene TRBV20-1 combines with J gene TRBJ1-1; 11 nucleotides agree with TRBD1. The CDR3 covers 15 residues. V shed 3 bases, J shed 3 bases, and the junction held 6 bases outside the gene matches. CDR1 and CDR2 from the germline V gene are DFQATT and SNEGSKA (reference sequence). The CDR3 region is CSASSEGQGDTEAFF. CDR3 nucleotide sequence: TGCAGTGCTAGTTCTGAGGGACAGGGGGACACTGAAGCTTTCTTT.

The rearrangement links TRBV14 to TRBJ1-2; the D gene is possibly TRBD1 (5 bases). The CDR3 contains 17 residues. Per the germline V gene, CDR1 is SGHDN and CDR2 is FVKESK. Trimming left V 4 bases short and J 3 bases short, with 21 bases between. This CDR3 is CASSRAPSGKSDYGYTF. For the CDR3, the DNA is TGTGCCAGCAGCCGGGCCCCTTCAGGGAAAAGTGACTATGGCTACACCTTC.

V gene TRBV3-1 (or the pseudogene TRBV3-2) combines with J gene TRBJ1-2, with 7 bases fitting TRBD1. Germline V gives CDR1 LGHDT, CDR2 YNNKEL (reference sequence). The CDR3 totals 16 residues. The V segment lost 4 bases and the J segment 0 bases; nucleotides outside the gene matches: 8. The CDR3 spells CASSLHRGRANYGYTF. The CDR3 DNA reads as TGTGCCAGCAGCCTTCACAGGGGCAGAGCTAACTATGGCTACACCTTC.

The V and J genes are TRBV7-2 and TRBJ1-5, with 7 positions matching TRBD1. CDR1 is SGHTA and CDR2 is FQGNSA in the germline V gene. This CDR3 has 16 residues. V dropped 6 bases and J dropped 3; count of bases not matched to a gene: 11. Written as DNA, the CDR3 is TGTGCCAGCAGTTCACGGACAGGACTCAACAATCAGCCCCAGCATTTT. Translated, it gives CASSSRTGLNNQPQHF.

This clone was observed once. This rearrangement joins TRBV19 to TRBJ1-3; tentatively, D is TRBD1 (6 bases). The germline CDR1 and CDR2 sequences are LNHDA and SQIVND (reference sequence). The V gene lost 3 bases and the J gene lost 0 bases, with 12 bases spanning the gap. The CDR3 loop spans 16 amino acids. The CDR3 sequence is CASSIQYRVSGNTIYF. The CDR3 nucleotides are TGTGCCAGTAGTATTCAATACAGGGTCTCTGGAAACACCATATATTTT.

This rearrangement joins TRBV19 to TRBJ1-4, with D maybe TRBD1 (5 bases). Germline V gene lookup returns CDR1 LNHDA and CDR2 SQIVND (reference sequence). Trimming shortened V by 3 bases and J by 8 bases, and 22 bases separated the two germline ends. The CDR3 extends over 17 amino acids. The CDR3, as DNA: TGTGCCAGTAGTATGGGGGACCTGAGGAGGGGCGCCGAAAAACTGTTTTTT. Amino acids: CASSMGDLRRGAEKLFF.

The chain carries TRBV5-4 and TRBJ1-4, with unresolved D. This CDR3 comprises 15 residues. Trimming cost V 0 bases and J 0 bases, with 6 bases left between them. Germline CDR1 SGHNT, CDR2 YYREEE (reference sequence). The CDR3: CASSLDSSTNEKLFF. The CDR3 DNA sequence: TGTGCCAGCAGCTTGGACAGTTCAACTAATGAAAAACTGTTTTTT.

Only one count was recorded for this clone. The chain combines TRBV18 with TRBJ2-3; tentative D call: TRBD1 (6 bases). CDR1 KGHSH and CDR2 LQKENI come from the germline V gene. The CDR3 length is 16 residues. V lost 0 bases and J 4 bases, leaving 14 bases between the germline ends. This chain's CDR3 is CASSPPGQNQADTQYF. CDR3 nucleotides: TGTGCCAGCTCACCACCGGGACAAAACCAGGCAGATACGCAGTATTTT.

The V gene is TRBV5-1, the J gene TRBJ1-1, with D hard to call. Germline V gene lookup returns CDR1 SGHRS and CDR2 YFSETQ. The CDR3 is 18 residues long. V was pared by 0 bases and J by 1 base, with 19 bases between. The CDR3 loop is CASSLEYQARHKNTEAFF. The CDR3 DNA reads as TGCGCCAGCAGCTTGGAGTACCAAGCGCGGCATAAGAACACTGAAGCTTTCTTT.

The chain recombines TRBV3-1 (or the pseudogene TRBV3-2) with TRBJ1-2, with D possibly being TRBD1 (6 bases). Trimming removed 0 bases from V and 2 bases from J, with 13 bases in between. Germline CDR1 LGHDT, CDR2 YNNKEL (reference sequence). The CDR3 consists of 16 residues. This CDR3 reads CASSQEGAGANYGYTF. CDR3 coding DNA: TGTGCCAGCAGCCAAGAAGGGGCAGGGGCCAACTATGGCTACACCTTC.

The chain links TRBV6-5 to TRBJ2-7; 7 nucleotides align to TRBD1. This CDR3 is built from 13 residues. The junction had 4 bases not matched to a gene; V was cut back by 6 bases and J by 2 bases. Germline V gene lookup returns CDR1 MNHEY and CDR2 SVGAGI. CDR3 in amino acids: CASRLTGPYEQYF. The CDR3 DNA follows: TGTGCCAGCAGATTGACAGGGCCCTACGAGCAGTACTTC.

This sequence joins TRBV12-5 and TRBJ2-3, with no clear D. This CDR3 region has 18 residues. CDR1 and CDR2 (germline): LGHNT, FRNRAP. Trimming left V 6 bases short and J 0 bases short, with 22 bases between. CDR3 sequence reads: CASGLRQTALSSTDTQYF. In DNA, the CDR3 is TGTGCTAGTGGACTCAGGCAAACGGCTCTATCTAGCACAGATACGCAGTATTTT.

For the CDR3, the DNA is TGTGCCAGCAGCGTAGAGGAGGCCTATAATTCACCCCTCCACTTT. Encoded protein: CASSVEEAYNSPLHF. The chain recombines TRBV9 with TRBJ1-6; D not resolved. The CDR3 runs to 15 residues. Germline assignment: CDR1 SGDLS and CDR2 YYNGEE. V lost 0 bases to trimming and J lost 2 bases, with 6 bases between them.

In this sample, this clone turned up once. The chain couples TRBV12-3 or TRBV12-4 to TRBJ2-7, with 7 positions matching TRBD1. The CDR3 has 12 residues. J lost 4 bases, V lost 3 bases, and 0 bases had no gene match. The CDR3 DNA reads TGTGCCAGCAGTTTGGGACAGTACGAGCAGTACTTC. This translates into CASSLGQYEQYF.

The genes are TRBV18 and TRBJ2-7; D could derive from TRBD1 or TRBD2 (6 bases each). V lost 1 base to trimming and J lost 6 bases, with 16 bases between them. In germline, CDR1 is KGHSH, CDR2 LQKENI. The CDR3 runs to 15 residues. CDR3 in amino acids: CASSPRGAGRVEQYF. CDR3 sequence (DNA): TGTGCCAGCTCACCACGGGGGGCAGGTCGAGTCGAGCAGTACTTC. Drawing the rest from reference TRBV18 and TRBJ2-7, the complete variable domain is NAGVMQNPRHLVRRRGQEARLRCSPMKGHSHVYWYRQLPEEGLKFMVYLQKENIIDESGMPKERFSAEFPKEGPSILRIQQVVRGDSAAYFCASSPRGAGRVEQYFGPGTRLTVT.

The chain has TRBV10-3 and TRBJ2-1; 16 positions agree with TRBD2. The germline V gene has CDR1 ENHRY and CDR2 SYGVKD. The CDR3 contains 17 residues. Losses at the gene ends were 4 bases for V and 7 bases for J; bases not matched to a gene: 7. The CDR3 loop reads CAISAGTSGGAANEQFF. In DNA, the CDR3 is TGTGCCATCAGTGCAGGGACTAGCGGGGGGGCGGCGAATGAGCAGTTCTTC.

This clone was observed a single time. This chain connects TRBV6-5 to TRBJ1-2; 7 bases are shared with TRBD1. Germline values: CDR1 MNHEY, CDR2 SVGAGI. V shed 4 bases and J 4 bases; nucleotides not matched to a gene: 12. There are 16 residues in the CDR3. CDR3 sequence: CASSSPLSGTAYGYTF. In DNA, the CDR3 is TGTGCCAGCAGTTCCCCCCTGAGCGGGACAGCCTATGGCTACACCTTC.

This rearrangement joins TRBV18 to TRBJ1-1; 10 bases agree with TRBD1. The CDR3 runs to 15 residues. With V trimmed by 4 bases and J by 6 bases, 8 bases remained unmatched. The germline CDR1 and CDR2 sequences are KGHSH and LQKENI. The CDR3 is CASSLTRDRGAEAFF. CDR3 nucleotides: TGTGCCAGCTCACTCACCCGGGACAGGGGAGCTGAAGCTTTCTTT.

The chain is built from TRBV24-1 and TRBJ1-6; TRBD1 might be the D (6 bases). V shed 1 base and J shed 7 bases, with 10 bases lying between them. This CDR3 region has 15 residues. The germline V gene has CDR1 KGHDR and CDR2 SFDVKD. The CDR3 spells CATSDLGQGNSPLHF. CDR3 bases: TGTGCCACCAGTGATTTAGGGCAGGGGAATTCACCCCTCCACTTT.